This T cell receptor beta chain was profiled in a study of T cells in Graves' hyperthyroidism and ophthalmopathy. There were TCR beta CDR3 regions amplified from RNA transcripts. The HTBI set primed first-round TCR CDR3 RT-PCR. TCRdb itself ran the multiplex PCR reads through MiXCR, one entry per CDR3 protein. This sample yields about 34,000 distinct CDR3 sequences, of which 40% to 65% are seen a single time; 25% belongs to the top ten. This CDR3 spans 15 amino acids. J was trimmed by 11 bases and V by 5 bases; bases with no gene match: 9. CDR1 and CDR2 (germline): MNHEY, SVGAGI. Note on this clonotype: Its antigen remains unidentified.

Study results and limitations: Ophthalmopathy was model-predicted a median around 6.1 months pre-onset. Most thyroid clonotypes that were expanded above 0.001 also turned up in blood.

The chain has TRBV6-5 and TRBJ1-6, with 10 positions matching TRBD1. The sequenced material came from blood. The sequence was obtained from a woman aged 40 to 49 with Graves' ophthalmopathy. In nucleotides, the CDR3 is TGTGCCAGCAGTGACTACGGGGACAGGGGTACACCCCTCCACTTT. Translating gives CASSDYGDRGTPLHF.